This passage covers 26 T cell receptor beta chains from one sample sequenced in a study of shared clonotypes between healthy human individuals. Profiled with immunoSEQ multiplex PCR; TCRdb holds only in-frame clones, not every one. This sample has some 490,000 clones, with almost 80% found just once. Sequenced input: PBMCs. The receptor source for this set is a woman between 40 and 55 years old in good health. Some clones in this sample may be carry-over from other donors' samples.

Here the CDR3 DNA reads TGTGCCAGCAGCTTGAGGAGGGGTGAAAAACTGTTTTTT. It is translated as CASSLRRGEKLFF. The chain combines TRBV5-4 with TRBJ1-4; TRBD1 is a possible D gene (5 bases). Germline V gene data show CDR1 as SGHNT and CDR2 as YYREEE (reference sequence). The CDR3 covers 13 residues. V lost 1 base and J 7 bases, leaving 8 bases between the germline ends.

This clone was seen only once. This sequence joins TRBV28 and TRBJ2-7; 10 bases agree with TRBD2. The J segment lost 4 bases and the V segment lost 5 bases, leaving 8 bases of the junction unmatched. From germline, CDR1 is MDHEN and CDR2 SYDVKM. The CDR3 is made up of 15 amino acids. The CDR3 reads CASSQPSGSRYEQYF. The CDR3 bases are TGTGCCAGCAGTCAACCTAGCGGGAGTCGTTACGAGCAGTACTTC.

The chain couples TRBV19 to TRBJ1-2; unclear D gene. V was cut by 3 bases and J by 1 base, with 12 bases left in between. The germline V gene encodes CDR1 LNHDA and CDR2 SQIVND (reference sequence). The CDR3 has 15 residues. CDR3: CASSILTESNYGYTF. CDR3 coding DNA: TGTGCCAGTAGTATCCTAACAGAGAGTAACTATGGCTACACCTTC.

The chain combines TRBV7-3 with TRBJ2-1; 8 positions agree with TRBD2. Germline V gene sequence: CDR1 SGHTA, CDR2 FQGTGA. The length of the CDR3 is 17 residues. With 0 bases clipped from V and 7 bases from J, the junction kept 11 bases outside the gene matches. This chain's CDR3 is CASSLTGQSGRGNEQFF. The DNA for the CDR3 is TGTGCCAGCAGCTTAACAGGTCAGAGCGGGAGAGGAAATGAGCAGTTCTTC.

This chain uses TRBV7-8 with TRBJ1-1; the D is unclear. V lost 3 bases and J lost 2, with 10 bases in between. The length of the CDR3 is 14 residues. Per the germline V gene, CDR1 is SGHVS and CDR2 is FQNEAQ. Written as DNA, the CDR3 is TGTGCCAGCAGCTTCGGGGAGTCTAACACTGAAGCTTTCTTT. Its translation is CASSFGESNTEAFF. Drawing the rest from reference TRBV7-8 and TRBJ1-1, the complete variable domain is GAGVSQSPRYKVAKRGQDVALRCDPISGHVSLFWYQQALGQGPEFLTYFQNEAQLDKSGLPSDRFFAERPEGSVSTLKIQRTQQEDSAVYLCASSFGESNTEAFFGQGTRLTVV.

The chain has TRBV2 and TRBJ2-5; D not certain. The J call may not be correct, given that the DNA end is closer to TRBJ2-7. CDR1 and CDR2 (germline): SNHLY, FYNNEI. This CDR3 contains 13 residues. The CDR3 DNA reads TGTGCCAGCAGTCCCCAGGCCCTCGGCGAGCAGTACTTC. Protein sequence: CASSPQALGEQYF.

The chain is built from TRBV4-1 and TRBJ1-1; D gene unclear. This CDR3 has 17 residues. Per germline, CDR1 MGHRA and CDR2 YSYEKL. Trimming took 1 base from V and 0 from J, leaving 15 bases between them. CDR3 loop: CASSQVRNPLMNTEAFF. DNA for the CDR3: TGCGCCAGCAGCCAAGTTAGAAACCCCCTTATGAACACTGAAGCTTTCTTT.

CDR3: CASNLHERTETQYF. The CDR3 DNA follows: TGTGCCAGCAACCTACACGAACGAACGGAGACCCAGTACTTC. The chain uses TRBV5-4 and TRBJ2-5; D unclear. Germline CDR1 and CDR2: SGHNT and YYREEE (reference sequence). This CDR3 spans 14 amino acids. The ends were cut back, 6 bases at V and 5 bases at J, with 17 bases in the middle.

This rearrangement joins TRBV28 to TRBJ2-1; 12 nucleotides align to TRBD2. The CDR3 contains 17 residues. The V gene end was trimmed by 1 base and the J gene end by 2 bases; junction bases not matched to a gene: 3. From germline, CDR1 is MDHEN and CDR2 SYDVKM. The CDR3 protein is CASSLFRTSGTYNEQFF. CDR3 bases: TGTGCCAGCAGTTTATTTAGGACTAGCGGGACCTACAATGAGCAGTTCTTC.

The V call is TRBV18, the J call TRBJ2-5, with 10 bases aligning to TRBD2. The germline V gene encodes CDR1 KGHSH and CDR2 LQKENI. Trimming took 3 bases from V and 2 from J; bases not matched to a gene: 3. The CDR3 totals 15 residues. The CDR3 sequence is CASSPGTSVQETQYF. DNA of the CDR3: TGTGCCAGCTCACCTGGGACTAGCGTGCAAGAGACCCAGTACTTC.

V usage is TRBV2 and J usage is TRBJ1-5; unclear D gene. Germline lookup yields CDR1 SNHLY and CDR2 FYNNEI. The CDR3 contains 17 residues. Trimming pared 0 bases from V and 5 bases from J, leaving 17 bases between. CDR3 nucleotides: TGTGCCAGCAGTGAAGCGCGTGTCAGAACAGACCATCAGCCCCAGCATTTT. Protein sequence: CASSEARVRTDHQPQHF. The full variable domain, completed using reference TRBV2 and TRBJ1-5, is EPEVTQTPSHQVTQMGQEVILRCVPISNHLYFYWYRQILGQKVEFLVSFYNNEISEKSEIFDDQFSVERPDGSNFTLKIRSTKLEDSAMYFCASSEARVRTDHQPQHFGDGTRLSIL.

V and J are TRBV28 and TRBJ1-5; TRBD1 is a possible D gene (5 bases). Between the trimmed V and J ends, which lost 6 bases and 0 bases, there was a span of 18 bases. The CDR3 runs 17 residues. CDR1 is MDHEN, CDR2 SYDVKM, per germline. The CDR3 coding sequence is TGTGCCAGCAGCCTCCCTGACAGCGGATATAGCAATCAGCCCCAGCATTTT. Its protein product is CASSLPDSGYSNQPQHF.

Written as DNA, the CDR3 is TGCGCCAGCAGCCACCCAACTAGCCCCTACGAGCAGTACTTC. Translation gives CASSHPTSPYEQYF. V is TRBV4-1 and J is TRBJ2-7; D is possibly TRBD2 (6 bases). Germline V gene data show CDR1 as MGHRA and CDR2 as YSYEKL. CDR3 length: 14 residues. Deletions cut 3 bases from V and 2 bases from J, with 11 bases between.

This clone was seen more than once but under ten times. The chain combines TRBV28 with TRBJ1-2; D is unresolved. The CDR3 is 15 residues long. Per the germline V gene, CDR1 is MDHEN and CDR2 is SYDVKM. Trimming took off 5 bases at V and 4 bases at J, with 17 bases between the two ends. CDR3 sequence: CASSLPSPQLYGYTF. In DNA form, the CDR3 reads TGTGCCAGCAGTCTCCCTTCCCCCCAACTCTATGGCTACACCTTC.

This sequence joins TRBV9 and TRBJ1-2; no firm D call. The V end lost 1 base, the J end lost 2 bases, and 12 bases lay between the germline ends. The CDR3 extends over 15 amino acids. Germline CDR1 is SGDLS and CDR2 is YYNGEE. CDR3 amino acids: CASSVFADQNYGYTF. The CDR3 region has the DNA TGTGCCAGCAGCGTATTTGCGGATCAGAACTATGGCTACACCTTC.

This chain joins TRBV25-1 and TRBJ2-2, with TRBD2 identical over 8 bases. Germline assignment: CDR1 MGHDK and CDR2 SYGVNS. V gave up 0 bases and J gave up 6 bases; unmatched junction bases: 9. This CDR3 spans 17 amino acids. In DNA form, the CDR3 reads TGTGCCAGCAGTGAATATAGCGGGAAGCGGTACGCCGGGGAGCTGTTTTTT. Translating it yields CASSEYSGKRYAGELFF. Based on the CDR3 plus reference TRBV25-1 and TRBJ2-2, the full variable domain is EADIYQTPRYLVIGTGKKITLECSQTMGHDKMYWYQQDPGMELHLIHYSYGVNSTEKGDLSSESTVSRIRTEHFPLTLESARPSHTSQYLCASSEYSGKRYAGELFFGEGSRLTVL.

The V and J genes are TRBV19 and TRBJ2-2, with TRBD2 as a possible D gene (6 bases). The germline CDR1 and CDR2 sequences are LNHDA and SQIVND (reference sequence). The ends were cut back, 2 bases at V and 6 bases at J, with 7 bases in the middle. The CDR3 contains 13 residues. CDR3 in DNA: TGTGCCAGTAGTATATGGGGGGCCGGGGAGCTGTTTTTT. It specifies CASSIWGAGELFF.

The chain joins TRBV20-1 to TRBJ2-5; TRBD1 aligns across 7 bases. TRBJ2-7 matches the DNA end more closely, so the J call is doubtful. The CDR3 loop spans 11 amino acids. Germline loops: CDR1 DFQATT, CDR2 SNEGSKA (reference sequence). The CDR3 nucleotides read TGCAGTGCTAGGACAGGGCGCGAGCAGTACTTC. Translated, it gives CSARTGREQYF.

This chain links TRBV7-9 with TRBJ1-3; TRBD1 agrees at 9 bases. Germline CDR1 and CDR2: SEHNR and FQNEAQ (reference sequence). The CDR3 totals 16 residues. V shed 1 base and J 0 bases; nucleotides not matched to a gene: 1. The CDR3, as DNA: TGTGCCAGCAGCTTAGGGGACAGGGCCTCTGGAAACACCATATATTTT. Its translation: CASSLGDRASGNTIYF.

This clone was found many times. This chain links TRBV29-1 with TRBJ2-3, with D possibly called TRBD1 or TRBD2 (5 bases each). With 8 bases removed from V and 6 bases from J, the gap between germline ends came to 21 bases. The CDR3 runs 14 residues. The germline gives CDR1 SQVTM, CDR2 ANQGSEA. CDR3 in amino acids: CSTRDGLHADTQYF. CDR3 DNA sequence: TGCAGCACCCGGGACGGATTACATGCCGATACGCAGTATTTT.

The sample holds a few counts of this clone. The V and J genes are TRBV2 and TRBJ1-1, with TRBD1 as a possible D gene (5 bases). Per the germline V gene, CDR1 is SNHLY and CDR2 is FYNNEI. The CDR3 has 13 amino acids. V lost 8 bases and J lost 4, with 14 bases in between. In DNA, the CDR3 is TGTGCCAGCCAAAACCGGGGGACCACTGAAGCTTTCTTT. It is translated as CASQNRGTTEAFF.

In this sample, this clone turned up many times. Other DNA variants within this sample encode the same CDR3. J is TRBJ2-3 and V is TRBV10-1; the D is unclear. The CDR3 covers 14 residues. The V gene's germline CDR1 is WNHNN and CDR2 SYGVQD (reference sequence). Trimming pared 6 bases from V and 0 bases from J, leaving 10 bases between. The CDR3 nucleotides read TGCGCCAGCAGCGGGCCTTTTAGCACAGATACGCAGTATTTT. It yields the protein CASSGPFSTDTQYF.

J is TRBJ2-5 and V is TRBV18, with D unclear. The V end lost 0 bases, the J end lost 5 bases, and 10 bases lay between the germline ends. The CDR3 loop spans 14 amino acids. CDR1 is KGHSH, CDR2 LQKENI, per germline. The CDR3 nucleotides read TGTGCCAGCTCACCACCTACCCTCCTGGAGACCCAGTACTTC. It yields the protein CASSPPTLLETQYF.

The V call is TRBV4-3, the J call TRBJ2-7; D is perhaps TRBD1 or TRBD2 (5 bases each). V shed 1 base and J shed 3 bases, with 13 bases lying between them. Germline V gene lookup returns CDR1 LGHNA and CDR2 YSLEER. This CDR3 contains 15 residues. The CDR3 region is CASSQAWDGNYEQYF. The CDR3 DNA sequence: TGCGCCAGCAGCCAAGCCTGGGACGGTAACTACGAGCAGTACTTC.

This sequence joins TRBV5-8 and TRBJ2-1; D gene unclear. CDR3 length equals 15 residues. Germline V gene data show CDR1 as SGHTS and CDR2 as YDEGEE. Trimming removed 2 bases at V and 4 bases at J, with 13 bases between. The CDR3 protein is CASSFKVAAYNEQFF. The CDR3 DNA reads as TGTGCCAGCAGCTTTAAGGTAGCCGCTTACAATGAGCAGTTCTTC.

This chain joins TRBV5-1 and TRBJ1-1; TRBD1 is a possible D gene (5 bases). Trimming pared 4 bases from V and 9 bases from J, leaving 19 bases between. This CDR3 is built from 14 residues. Germline V gene lookup returns CDR1 SGHRS and CDR2 YFSETQ. The CDR3 protein is CASSPRQQLKQAFF. The CDR3 coding sequence is TGCGCCAGCAGCCCGAGACAGCAACTCAAACAAGCTTTCTTT.